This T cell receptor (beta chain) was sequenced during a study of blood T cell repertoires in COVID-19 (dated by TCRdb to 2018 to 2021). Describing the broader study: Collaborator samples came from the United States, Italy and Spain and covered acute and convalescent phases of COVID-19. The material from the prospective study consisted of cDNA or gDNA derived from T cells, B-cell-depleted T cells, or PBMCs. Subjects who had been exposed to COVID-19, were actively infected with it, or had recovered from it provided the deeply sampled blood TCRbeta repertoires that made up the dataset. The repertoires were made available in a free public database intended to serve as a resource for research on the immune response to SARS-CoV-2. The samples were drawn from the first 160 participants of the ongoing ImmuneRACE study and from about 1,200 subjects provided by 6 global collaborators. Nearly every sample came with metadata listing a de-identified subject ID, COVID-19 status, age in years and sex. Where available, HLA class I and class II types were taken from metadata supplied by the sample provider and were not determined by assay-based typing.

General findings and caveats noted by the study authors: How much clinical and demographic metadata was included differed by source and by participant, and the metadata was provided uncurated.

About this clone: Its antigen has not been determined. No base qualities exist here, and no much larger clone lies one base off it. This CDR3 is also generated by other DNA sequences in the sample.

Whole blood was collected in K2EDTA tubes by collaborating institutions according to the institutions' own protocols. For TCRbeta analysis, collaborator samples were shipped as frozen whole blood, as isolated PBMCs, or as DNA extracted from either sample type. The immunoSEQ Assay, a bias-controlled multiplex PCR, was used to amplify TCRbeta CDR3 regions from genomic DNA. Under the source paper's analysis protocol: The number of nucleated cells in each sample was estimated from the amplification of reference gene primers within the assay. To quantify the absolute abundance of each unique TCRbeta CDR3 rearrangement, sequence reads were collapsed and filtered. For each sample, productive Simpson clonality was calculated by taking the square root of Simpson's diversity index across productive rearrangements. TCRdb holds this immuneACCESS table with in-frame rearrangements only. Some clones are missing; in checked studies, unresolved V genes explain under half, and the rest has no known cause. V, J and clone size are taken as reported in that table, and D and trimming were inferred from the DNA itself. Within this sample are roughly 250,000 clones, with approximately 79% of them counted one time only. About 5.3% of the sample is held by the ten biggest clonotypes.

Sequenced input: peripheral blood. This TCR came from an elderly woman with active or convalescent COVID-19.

The CDR3 reads CASSQDRDQPQHF. The DNA sequence follows: TGTGCCAGCAGCCAAGACAGGGATCAGCCCCAGCATTTT. The rearranged segments are TRBV4-2 and TRBJ1-5; TRBD1 is a possible D gene, resting on 5 matching bases. The CDR3 holds 13 amino acids from the cysteine to the phenylalanine. CDR3 DNA only is kept here, 39 bases in frame from base 1. Relative to germline, V is 0 bases shorter and J is 5 bases shorter, with 5 bases between their ends. The germline V gene supplies CDR1 LGHNA and CDR2 YNFKEQ.